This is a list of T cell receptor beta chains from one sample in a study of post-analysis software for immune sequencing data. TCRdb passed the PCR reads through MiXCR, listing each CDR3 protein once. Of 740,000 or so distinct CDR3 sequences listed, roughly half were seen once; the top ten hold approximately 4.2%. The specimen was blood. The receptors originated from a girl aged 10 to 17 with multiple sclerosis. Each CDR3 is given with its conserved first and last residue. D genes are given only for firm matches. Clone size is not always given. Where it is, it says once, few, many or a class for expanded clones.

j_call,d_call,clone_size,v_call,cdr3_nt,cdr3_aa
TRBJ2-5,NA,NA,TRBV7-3,TGTGCCAGCAGCTTGGGGCTAGGGGGAGAGACCCAGTACTTC,CASSLGLGGETQYF
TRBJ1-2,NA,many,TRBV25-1,TGTGCCAGCAGTGGCCCTCAGGGTACTGGCTACACCTTC,CASSGPQGTGYTF
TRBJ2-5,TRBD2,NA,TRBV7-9,TGTGCCAGCAGCTCCCTAGCGGGGGGGCCTACAGAGACCCAGTACTTC,CASSSLAGGPTETQYF
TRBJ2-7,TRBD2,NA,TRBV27,TGTGCCAGCACGCCCCTTAGAAGCGGGGGCTCCTACGAGCAGTACTTC,CASTPLRSGGSYEQYF
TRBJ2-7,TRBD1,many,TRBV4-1,TGCGCCAGCAGTCAGGACAGGGGAGCGTACGAGCAGTACTTC,CASSQDRGAYEQYF
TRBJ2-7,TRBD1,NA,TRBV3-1,TGTGCCAGCAGCCATTTCCCCGGGACAGGATACTACGAGCAGTACTTC,CASSHFPGTGYYEQYF
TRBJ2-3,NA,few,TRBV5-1,TGCGCCAGCAGCTCCGGGACCGAAGATACGCAGTATTTT,CASSSGTEDTQYF
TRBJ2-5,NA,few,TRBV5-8,TGTGCCAGCAGCTTGGCCTTAAGGGGCGAAGAGACCCAGTACTTC,CASSLALRGEETQYF
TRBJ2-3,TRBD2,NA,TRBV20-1,TGCAGTGCGAGGACTAGCGGGAGGTTGGATACGCAGTATTTT,CSARTSGRLDTQYF
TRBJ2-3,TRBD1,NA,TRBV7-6,TGTGCCAGCAGCATACGGGACAGCCACACAGATACGCAGTATTTT,CASSIRDSHTDTQYF
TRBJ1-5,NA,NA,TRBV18,TGTGCCAGCTCACCGCGGGGGGAGCTGGGCAATCAGCCCCAGCATTTT,CASSPRGELGNQPQHF
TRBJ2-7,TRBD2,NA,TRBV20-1,TGCAGTGCTAGAGCCCCTCAGCGGGGGACCTACGAGCAGTACTTC,CSARAPQRGTYEQYF
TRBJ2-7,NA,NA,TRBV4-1,TGCGCCAGCAGCACACGGGACGGAGCTTCCTACGAGCAGTACTTC,CASSTRDGASYEQYF
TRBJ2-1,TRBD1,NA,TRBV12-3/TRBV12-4,TGTGCCAGCAGTTTAGCGCCACAGGGGGTACGAAATGAGCAGTTCTTC,CASSLAPQGVRNEQFF
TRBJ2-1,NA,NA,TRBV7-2,TGTGCCAGCAGCTTAGGTTTTGGGGAGGCCTACAATGAGCAGTTCTTC,CASSLGFGEAYNEQFF
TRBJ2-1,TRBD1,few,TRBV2,TGTGCCAGTCATGGGACAGGGGGCTACAATGAGCAGTTCTTC,CASHGTGGYNEQFF
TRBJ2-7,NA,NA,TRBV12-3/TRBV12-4,TGTGCCAGCAGCCCCCTAGGGCAGCCTTACTACGAGCAGTACTTC,CASSPLGQPYYEQYF
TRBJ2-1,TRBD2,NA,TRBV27,TGTGCCAGCAAGTATGGGACTAACATAGATGAGCAGTTCTTC,CASKYGTNIDEQFF
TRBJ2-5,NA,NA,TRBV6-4,TGTGCCAGCAGCCGACTAGGATCAACGGACTACAATGAGCAGTACTTC,CASSRLGSTDYNEQYF
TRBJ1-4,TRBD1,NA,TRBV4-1,TGCGCCAGCAGCCAACCGGGACAGTTTAATGAAAAACTGTTTTTT,CASSQPGQFNEKLFF
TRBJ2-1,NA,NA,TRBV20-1,TGCAGTGCTAGACCCGTCTCGGGATCCTACAATGAGCAGTTCTTC,CSARPVSGSYNEQFF
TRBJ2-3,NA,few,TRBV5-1,TGCGCCAGCAGCCTAAAGGACAGCACCACAGATACGCAGTATTTT,CASSLKDSTTDTQYF
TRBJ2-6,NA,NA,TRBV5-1,TGCGCCAGCAGCCAGGTGGCTGGGGCCAACGTCCTGACTTTC,CASSQVAGANVLTF
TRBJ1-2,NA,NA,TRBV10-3,TGTGCCATCAGTGAGCTGCCGAGATCCCTCTATGGCTACACCTTC,CAISELPRSLYGYTF
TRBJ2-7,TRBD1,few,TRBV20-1,TGCAGTGCTGCGGACAGGACTCCTGACTACGAGCAGTACTTC,CSAADRTPDYEQYF
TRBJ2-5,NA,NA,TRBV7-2,TGTGCCAGCAGCTTTTTCCCCCAAGAGACCCAGTACTTC,CASSFFPQETQYF
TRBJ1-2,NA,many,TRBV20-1,TGCAGTGCTAGAGAATGGGGCCCTGGCTACACCTTC,CSAREWGPGYTF
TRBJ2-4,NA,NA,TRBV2,TGTGCCAGCAGTGAAAACGCGCTCCTAGCCAAAAACATTCAGTACTTC,CASSENALLAKNIQYF
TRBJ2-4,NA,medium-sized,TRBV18,TGTGCCAGCTCACCAATGTGGCAGGGGGGAGCCAAAAACATTCAGTACTTC,CASSPMWQGGAKNIQYF
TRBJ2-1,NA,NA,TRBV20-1,TGCAGTGCTAGAGAACTATCAAATGAGCAGTTCTTC,CSARELSNEQFF
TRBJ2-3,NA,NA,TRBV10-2,TGCGCCAGCAGTCAGACGGGGCTAGAAGATACGCAGTATTTT,CASSQTGLEDTQYF
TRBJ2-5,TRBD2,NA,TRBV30,TGTGCGCGGGGGAGTATGAAGACCCAGTACTTC,CARGSMKTQYF
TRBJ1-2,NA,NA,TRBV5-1,TGCGCCAGCAGCTTGTCCCGGCCAAAGGATGGCTACACCTTC,CASSLSRPKDGYTF
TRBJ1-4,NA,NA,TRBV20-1,TGCAGTGTATACAGGGAGGAAAAACTGTTTTTT,CSVYREEKLFF
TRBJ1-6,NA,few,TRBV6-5,TGTGCCAGCAGTTCCCGGAGCAATTCACCCCTCCACTTT,CASSSRSNSPLHF
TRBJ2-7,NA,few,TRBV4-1,TGCGCCAGCAGCCAAGATACGGCAGCCCTCCTCTACGAGCAGTACTTC,CASSQDTAALLYEQYF
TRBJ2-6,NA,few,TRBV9,TGTGCCAGCAGCGTCTTGACTGGGAGCTCTGGGGCCAACGTCCTGACTTTC,CASSVLTGSSGANVLTF
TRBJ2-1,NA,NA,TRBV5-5,TGTGCCAGCAGCTTAGTCGGGATGAACAATGAGCAGTTCTTC,CASSLVGMNNEQFF
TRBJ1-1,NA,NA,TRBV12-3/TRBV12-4,TGTGCCAGCAGTTCCAAAGAAGGGGGGAACACTGAAGCTTTCTTT,CASSSKEGGNTEAFF
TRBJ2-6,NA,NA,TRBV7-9,TGTGCCAGCAGCCAACCCCTACAGGGCTGGGGCTCTGGGGCCAACGTCCTGACTTTC,CASSQPLQGWGSGANVLTF
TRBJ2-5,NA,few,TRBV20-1,TGCAGTGCTAGAGATGCCCGGCTGCTAGAGACCCAGTACTTC,CSARDARLLETQYF
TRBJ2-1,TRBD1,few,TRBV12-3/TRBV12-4,TGTGCCAGCAGTGTAACAGGGGTCGATGAGCAGTTCTTC,CASSVTGVDEQFF
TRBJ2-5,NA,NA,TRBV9,TGTGCCAGCAGCCTAGGGGACCGGCGGGAAGAGACCCAGTACTTC,CASSLGDRREETQYF
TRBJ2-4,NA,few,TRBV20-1,TGCAGTGCTGGACCGTTACTAGCCAAAAACATTCAGTACTTC,CSAGPLLAKNIQYF
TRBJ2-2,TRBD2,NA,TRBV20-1,TGCAGTGCTAGAGCCCCGTTCGGGGGAGGGTACACCGGGGAGCTGTTTTTT,CSARAPFGGGYTGELFF
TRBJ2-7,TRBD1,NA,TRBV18,TGTGCCAGCTCACCCCGGGACAGTGTCTACTACGAGCAGTACTTC,CASSPRDSVYYEQYF
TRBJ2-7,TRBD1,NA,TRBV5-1,TGCGCCAGCAGCTCCACCCAGGGACAGAAGTACGAGCAGTACTTC,CASSSTQGQKYEQYF
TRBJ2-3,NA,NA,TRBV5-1,TGCGCCAGCAGCTTAAAGACATGGGGGACAGATACGCAGTATTTT,CASSLKTWGTDTQYF
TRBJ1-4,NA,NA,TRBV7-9,TGTGCCAGCAGCTTGGGCAGGCCAGTTGGTGAAAAACTGTTTTTT,CASSLGRPVGEKLFF